This T cell receptor (beta chain) came from a study of beta chain features in type 1 diabetes. The wider study: All samples yielded 85 million to 130 million examined sorted cells.

A CD45RO/CCR7/CD25/CD127/CD95/CD27 panel sorted naive, central memory, regulatory and stem cell-like memory CD4+ cells. All of the isolated RNA was reverse transcribed, so expressed TCRB transcripts were sequenced. Roughly 3.4 million reads were obtained on average from naive, central memory and regulatory T cell samples. Sequencing was performed with immunoSEQ multiplex PCR; in TCRdb, only in-frame clones are kept and a portion is missing. In the table there are hundreds of thousands of clones, over 13% of which are singletons. This clone has only a few counts. The target antigen is unknown. The ends lost 5 bases at V and 0 bases at J; junction bases unmatched: 5. There are 16 residues in the CDR3. Germline CDR1 and CDR2: LGHNT and FRNRAP. Study-level points and caveats: Among all four CD4+ subsets, Type 1 diabetes patients had TCRB CDR3s that were moderately but significantly shorter. TCRB repertoires of naive, central memory and Treg cells appeared more similar among patients than among healthy donors.

The TCR originated in a man aged 18-30 years with type 1 diabetes. What was sequenced was naive CD4+ T cells from blood. The V call is TRBV12-5, the J call TRBJ2-3; 10 bases align to TRBD2. The CDR3 nucleotides read TGTGCTAGTGGTGTAGGACTAGCGGAGAGCACAGATACGCAGTATTTT. It specifies CASGVGLAESTDTQYF. The full variable domain, completed using reference TRBV12-5 and TRBJ2-3, is DARVTQTPRHKVTEMGQEVTMRCQPILGHNTVFWYRQTMMQGLELLAYFRNRAPLDDSGMPKDRFSAEMPDATLATLKIQPSEPRDSAVYFCASGVGLAESTDTQYFGPGTRLTVL.